A selection of T cell receptor beta chains follows, all from one sample in a study of blood T cell repertoires in COVID-19. Here immunoSEQ multiplex PCR was the method, and the copy in TCRdb shows in-frame clones only, minus some. In the table there are some 170,000 clones, under 85% of which are singletons. The sample consisted of peripheral blood. These receptors were collected from a man between 65 and 79 years old with acute or convalescent COVID-19. Each CDR3 is given with its conserved first and last residue. The order of the fields is D gene, clone size, J gene, V gene, CDR3 DNA, CDR3 protein. The D gene is left open where the match is weak. Rows may omit the clone size; those that give it use once, few, many or a size class.

D gene: NA; clone size: NA; J gene: TRBJ2-7; V gene: TRBV19; CDR3 DNA: TGTGCCACCAATAGGGGTGCGGGGTTGGACGAGCAGTACTTC; CDR3 protein: CATNRGAGLDEQYF
D gene: TRBD2; clone size: NA; J gene: TRBJ2-7; V gene: TRBV3-1/TRBV3-2; CDR3 DNA: TGTGCCAGCAGCCATTCTGCTAGCGGCTACGAGCAGTACTTC; CDR3 protein: CASSHSASGYEQYF
D gene: TRBD1; clone size: NA; J gene: TRBJ1-5; V gene: TRBV10-3; CDR3 DNA: TGTGCCATCAGTGACAGGGGGAGCAATCAGCCCCAGCATTTT; CDR3 protein: CAISDRGSNQPQHF
D gene: TRBD1; clone size: once; J gene: TRBJ1-6; V gene: TRBV3-1/TRBV3-2; CDR3 DNA: TGTGCCAGCAGCCAAGGGAGGGGGCGAGATTCACCCCTCCACTTT; CDR3 protein: CASSQGRGRDSPLHF
D gene: NA; clone size: once; J gene: TRBJ2-7; V gene: TRBV7-2; CDR3 DNA: TGTGCCAGCAGCTTAGCAAGGGGGACATCACACCCCTACGAGCAGTACTTC; CDR3 protein: CASSLARGTSHPYEQYF
D gene: TRBD2; clone size: few; J gene: TRBJ2-5; V gene: TRBV7-3; CDR3 DNA: TGTGCCAGCAGCTCGATAGCGGGAGAGACCCAGTACTTC; CDR3 protein: CASSSIAGETQYF
D gene: TRBD1; clone size: NA; J gene: TRBJ2-7; V gene: TRBV24-1; CDR3 DNA: TGTGCCACCAGTGAGACAGGGGGCCCCCGTTCCTACGAGCAGTACTTC; CDR3 protein: CATSETGGPRSYEQYF
D gene: NA; clone size: NA; J gene: TRBJ1-4; V gene: TRBV9; CDR3 DNA: TGTGCCAGCAGCGCAGGGAGGGGAATAACTAATGAAAAACTGTTTTTT; CDR3 protein: CASSAGRGITNEKLFF
D gene: NA; clone size: NA; J gene: TRBJ2-5; V gene: TRBV7-8; CDR3 DNA: TGTGCCAGCAGCCCCCCGCAAGAGACCCAGTACTTC; CDR3 protein: CASSPPQETQYF
D gene: TRBD1; clone size: few; J gene: TRBJ1-4; V gene: TRBV15; CDR3 DNA: TGTGCCACCAGCAGACCGGGACAGAAGATGTTTTTT; CDR3 protein: CATSRPGQKMFF
D gene: TRBD1; clone size: NA; J gene: TRBJ1-6; V gene: TRBV2; CDR3 DNA: TGTGCCAGCAGTTTCAACAGGGGGAATTCACCCCTCCACTTT; CDR3 protein: CASSFNRGNSPLHF
D gene: NA; clone size: few; J gene: TRBJ2-7; V gene: TRBV6-5; CDR3 DNA: TGTGCCAGCAGTTTACAGGGTGAGCAGTACTTC; CDR3 protein: CASSLQGEQYF
D gene: NA; clone size: NA; J gene: TRBJ1-2; V gene: TRBV28; CDR3 DNA: TGTGCCAGCACGAAGGGGGCTAACTATGGCTACACCTTC; CDR3 protein: CASTKGANYGYTF
D gene: NA; clone size: NA; J gene: TRBJ1-2; V gene: TRBV5-6; CDR3 DNA: TGTGCCAGCAGCTTGCGTCAGGGAGGTGGCTACACCTTC; CDR3 protein: CASSLRQGGGYTF
D gene: NA; clone size: NA; J gene: TRBJ2-5; V gene: TRBV4-1; CDR3 DNA: TGCGCCAGCGCGTCGGGGGGCCCTCAAGAGACCCAGTACTTC; CDR3 protein: CASASGGPQETQYF
D gene: TRBD1; clone size: NA; J gene: TRBJ2-1; V gene: TRBV29-1; CDR3 DNA: TGCAGCGTTGATAGGACAGGGGGGAACAATGAGCAGTTCTTC; CDR3 protein: CSVDRTGGNNEQFF
D gene: NA; clone size: NA; J gene: TRBJ2-7; V gene: TRBV19; CDR3 DNA: TGTGCCAGTAGTATTGAGGGAGCATACGAGCAGTACTTC; CDR3 protein: CASSIEGAYEQYF
D gene: NA; clone size: many; J gene: TRBJ1-5; V gene: TRBV6-1; CDR3 DNA: TGTGCCAGCAGTGAGAACAGGGAAAGACAGCCCCAGCATTTT; CDR3 protein: CASSENRERQPQHF